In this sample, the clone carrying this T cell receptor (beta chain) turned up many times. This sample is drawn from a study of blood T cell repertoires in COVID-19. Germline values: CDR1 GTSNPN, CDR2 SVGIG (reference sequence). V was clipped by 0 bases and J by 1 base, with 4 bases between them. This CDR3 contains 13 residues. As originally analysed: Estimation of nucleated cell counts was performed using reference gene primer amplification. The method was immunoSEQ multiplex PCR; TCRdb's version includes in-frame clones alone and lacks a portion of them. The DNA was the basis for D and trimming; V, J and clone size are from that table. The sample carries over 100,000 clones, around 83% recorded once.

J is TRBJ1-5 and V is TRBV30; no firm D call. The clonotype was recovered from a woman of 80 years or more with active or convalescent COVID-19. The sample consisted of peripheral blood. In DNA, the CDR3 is TGTGCCTGGAGTGTCCGGAGCAATCAGCCCCAGCATTTT. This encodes CAWSVRSNQPQHF.